The source of this TCR beta chain is a study of T cell responses to AZD1222 COVID-19 vaccine. Study-wide results and caveats: Spike-specific TCR breadth rose after two AZD1222 doses, and depth rose as well.

On this clone: What it recognizes is unknown.

Second-dose recipients at about 4 or about 12 weeks were treated as one pooled group. The table came from immunoSEQ multiplex PCR; TCRdb's copy has only in-frame clones and leaves some out. The sample includes about 150,000 clones, approximately 91% of them seen just once. The material was peripheral blood, obtained 28 days after the second AZD1222 dose. This sequence was found in an adult who received the AZD1222 COVID-19 vaccine.

CDR3 residues: CASSFRAGATEAFF. CDR3 coding DNA: TGTGCCAGCAGCTTTCGGGCTGGCGCGACCGAAGCTTTCTTT. This chain connects TRBV5-6 to TRBJ1-1; D is undetermined. The V gene's germline CDR1 is SGHDT and CDR2 YYEEEE. The CDR3 consists of 14 residues. The V end was cut by 2 bases, the J end by 8 bases, with 16 bases between.